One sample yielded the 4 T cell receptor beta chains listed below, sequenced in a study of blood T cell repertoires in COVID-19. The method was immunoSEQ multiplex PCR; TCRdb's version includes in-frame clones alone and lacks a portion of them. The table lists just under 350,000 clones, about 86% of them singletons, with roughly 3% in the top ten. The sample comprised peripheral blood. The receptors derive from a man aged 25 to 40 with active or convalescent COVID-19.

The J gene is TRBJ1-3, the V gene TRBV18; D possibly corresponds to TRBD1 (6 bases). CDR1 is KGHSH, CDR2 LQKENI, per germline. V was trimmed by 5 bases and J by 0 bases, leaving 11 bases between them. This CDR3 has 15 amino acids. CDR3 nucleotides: TGTGCCAGCTCAACGGACAGTTTCTCTGGAAACACCATATATTTT. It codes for CASSTDSFSGNTIYF. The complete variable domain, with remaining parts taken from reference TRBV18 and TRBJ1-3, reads NAGVMQNPRHLVRRRGQEARLRCSPMKGHSHVYWYRQLPEEGLKFMVYLQKENIIDESGMPKERFSAEFPKEGPSILRIQQVVRGDSAAYFCASSTDSFSGNTIYFGEGSWLTVV.

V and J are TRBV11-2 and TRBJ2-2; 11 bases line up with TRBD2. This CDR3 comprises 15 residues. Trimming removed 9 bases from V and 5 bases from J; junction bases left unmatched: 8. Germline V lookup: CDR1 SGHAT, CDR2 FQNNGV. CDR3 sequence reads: CASSSLAGETGELFF. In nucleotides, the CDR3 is TGTGCCAGTAGTTCACTAGCGGGAGAAACCGGGGAGCTGTTTTTT.

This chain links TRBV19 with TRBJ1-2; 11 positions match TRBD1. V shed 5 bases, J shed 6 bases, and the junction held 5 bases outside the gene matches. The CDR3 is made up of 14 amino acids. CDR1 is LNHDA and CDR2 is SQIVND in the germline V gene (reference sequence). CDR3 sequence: CASSRRGQGDGYTF. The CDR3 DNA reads TGTGCCAGTAGTCGCAGGGGACAGGGGGATGGCTACACCTTC.

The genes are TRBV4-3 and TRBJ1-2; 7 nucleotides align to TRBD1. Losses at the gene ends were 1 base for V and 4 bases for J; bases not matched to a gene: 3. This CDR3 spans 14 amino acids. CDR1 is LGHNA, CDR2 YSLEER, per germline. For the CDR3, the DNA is TGCGCCAGCAGCCAAGGGACAGGACGCTATGGCTACACCTTC. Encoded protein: CASSQGTGRYGYTF.